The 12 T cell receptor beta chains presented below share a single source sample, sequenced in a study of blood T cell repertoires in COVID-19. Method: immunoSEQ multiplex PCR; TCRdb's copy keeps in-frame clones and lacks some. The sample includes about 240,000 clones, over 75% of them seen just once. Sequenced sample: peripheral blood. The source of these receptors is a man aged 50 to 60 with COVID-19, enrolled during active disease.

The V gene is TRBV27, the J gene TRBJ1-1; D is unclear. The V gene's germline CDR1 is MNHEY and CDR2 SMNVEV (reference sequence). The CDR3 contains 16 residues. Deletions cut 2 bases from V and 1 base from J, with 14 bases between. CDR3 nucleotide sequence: TGTGCCAGCAGTTTAACGTACAGTTCGAGGAACACTGAAGCTTTCTTT. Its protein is CASSLTYSSRNTEAFF.

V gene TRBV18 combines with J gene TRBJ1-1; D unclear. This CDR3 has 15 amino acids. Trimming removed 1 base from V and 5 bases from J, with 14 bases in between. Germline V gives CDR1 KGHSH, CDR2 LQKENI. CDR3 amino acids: CASSPRLEGSTEAFF. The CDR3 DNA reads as TGTGCCAGCTCACCACGACTGGAGGGTTCTACTGAAGCTTTCTTT. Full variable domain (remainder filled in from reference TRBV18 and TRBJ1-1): NAGVMQNPRHLVRRRGQEARLRCSPMKGHSHVYWYRQLPEEGLKFMVYLQKENIIDESGMPKERFSAEFPKEGPSILRIQQVVRGDSAAYFCASSPRLEGSTEAFFGQGTRLTVV.

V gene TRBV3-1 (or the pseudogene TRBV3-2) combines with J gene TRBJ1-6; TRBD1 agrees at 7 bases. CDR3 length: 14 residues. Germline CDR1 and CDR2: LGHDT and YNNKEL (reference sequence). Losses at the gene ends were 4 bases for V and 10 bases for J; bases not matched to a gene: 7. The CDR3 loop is CASSRQGWGSPLHF. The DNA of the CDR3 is TGTGCCAGCAGCCGACAGGGTTGGGGATCACCCCTCCACTTT.

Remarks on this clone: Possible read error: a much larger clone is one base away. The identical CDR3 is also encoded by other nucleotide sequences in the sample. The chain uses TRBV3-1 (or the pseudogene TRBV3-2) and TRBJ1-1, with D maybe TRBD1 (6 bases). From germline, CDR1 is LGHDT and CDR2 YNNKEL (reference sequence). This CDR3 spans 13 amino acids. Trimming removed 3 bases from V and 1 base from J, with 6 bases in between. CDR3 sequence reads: CASSQTGNTEAFF. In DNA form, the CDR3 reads TGTGCCAGCAGCCAGACAGGGAACACTGAAGCTTTCTTT.

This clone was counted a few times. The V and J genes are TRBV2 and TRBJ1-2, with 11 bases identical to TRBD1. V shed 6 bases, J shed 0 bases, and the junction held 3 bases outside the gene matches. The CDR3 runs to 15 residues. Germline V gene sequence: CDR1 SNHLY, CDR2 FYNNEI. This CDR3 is CASSLGQGANYGYTF. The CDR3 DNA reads TGTGCCAGCAGCCTGGGACAGGGGGCTAACTATGGCTACACCTTC.

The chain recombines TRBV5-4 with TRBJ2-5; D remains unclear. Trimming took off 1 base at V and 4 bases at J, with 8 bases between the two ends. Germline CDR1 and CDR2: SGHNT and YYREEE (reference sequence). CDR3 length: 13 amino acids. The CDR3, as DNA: TGTGCCAGCAGCTTGCGCCGAGGAGAGACCCAGTACTTC. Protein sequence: CASSLRRGETQYF.

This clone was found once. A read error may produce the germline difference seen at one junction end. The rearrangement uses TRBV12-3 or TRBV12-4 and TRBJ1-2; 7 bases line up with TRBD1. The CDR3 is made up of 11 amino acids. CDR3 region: CASSPGQVPVF. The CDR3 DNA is TGTGCCAGCAGTCCCGGACAGGTCCCGGTCTTC.

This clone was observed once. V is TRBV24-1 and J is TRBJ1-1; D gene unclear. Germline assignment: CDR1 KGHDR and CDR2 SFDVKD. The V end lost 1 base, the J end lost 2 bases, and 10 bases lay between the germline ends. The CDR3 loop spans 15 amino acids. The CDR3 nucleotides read TGTGCCACCAGTGATTTACTGACTTCAAACACTGAAGCTTTCTTT. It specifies CATSDLLTSNTEAFF.

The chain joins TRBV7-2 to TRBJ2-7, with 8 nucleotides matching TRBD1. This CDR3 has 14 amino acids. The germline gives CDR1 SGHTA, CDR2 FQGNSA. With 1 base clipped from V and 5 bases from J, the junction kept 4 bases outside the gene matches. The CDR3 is CASSLVSGGDEQYF. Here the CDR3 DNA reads TGTGCCAGCAGCTTAGTGTCAGGGGGCGACGAGCAGTACTTC.

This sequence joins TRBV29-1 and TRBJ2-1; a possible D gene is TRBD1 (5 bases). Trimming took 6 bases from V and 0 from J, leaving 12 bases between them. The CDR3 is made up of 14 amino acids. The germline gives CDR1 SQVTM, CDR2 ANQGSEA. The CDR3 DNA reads TGCAGCGTACCTTCGACAGTCTCCTACAATGAGCAGTTCTTC. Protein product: CSVPSTVSYNEQFF.

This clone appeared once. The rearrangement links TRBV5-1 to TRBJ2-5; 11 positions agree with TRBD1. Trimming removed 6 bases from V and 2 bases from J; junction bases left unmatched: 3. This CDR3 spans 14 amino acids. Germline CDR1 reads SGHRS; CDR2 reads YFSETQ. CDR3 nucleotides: TGCGCCAGCATCGGACAGGGGGCGCAAGAGACCCAGTACTTC. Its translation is CASIGQGAQETQYF.

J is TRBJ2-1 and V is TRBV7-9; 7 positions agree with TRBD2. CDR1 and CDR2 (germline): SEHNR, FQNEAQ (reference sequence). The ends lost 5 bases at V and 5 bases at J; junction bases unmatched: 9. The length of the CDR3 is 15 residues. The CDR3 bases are TGTGCCAGCAGCCTCCTAGCGGCCCCCAACAATGAGCAGTTCTTC. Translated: CASSLLAAPNNEQFF.